This T cell receptor (beta chain) is drawn from a study of tissue T cells after allogeneic stem cell transplantation. For this clone: The gene names here belong to mouse. The read ends 1 residue early relative to the CDR3; the germline J gene fills the gap. Other DNA sequences in this sample translate to the same CDR3.

Per germline, CDR1 MNHDT and CDR2 YYDKIL. The CDR3 runs 14 residues. V was cut by 1 base and J by 5 bases, with 12 bases left in between. Profiled with immunoSEQ multiplex PCR; TCRdb holds only in-frame clones, not every one. The sample includes approximately 6,600 clones, 40% to 55% of them seen just once. Time point noted: mouse harvest day 7 after allogeneic transplant. Tail vein injection delivered 10^7 T-cell-depleted bone marrow cells and 10^6 splenic CD5+ T cells. This chain links TRBV17 with TRBJ2-7; unclear D gene. Sequences were obtained from lymph node tissue. This TCR was sampled from a female BALB/c mouse given C57BL/6 T cells with graft-versus-host disease after an allogeneic hematopoietic cell transplant. The CDR3 reads CASSRGRGADEQYF. The sequenced part of the CDR3 DNA is TGTGCTAGCAGTAGAGGCCGGGGAGCGGATGAACAGTAC. Full variable domain (rest looked up from reference TRBV17 and TRBJ2-7): DTTVKQNPRYKLARVGKPVNLICSQTMNHDTMYWYQKKPNQAPKLLLFYYDKILNREADTFEKFQSSRPNNSFCSLYIGSAGLEYSAMYLCASSRGRGADEQYFGPGTRLTVL.